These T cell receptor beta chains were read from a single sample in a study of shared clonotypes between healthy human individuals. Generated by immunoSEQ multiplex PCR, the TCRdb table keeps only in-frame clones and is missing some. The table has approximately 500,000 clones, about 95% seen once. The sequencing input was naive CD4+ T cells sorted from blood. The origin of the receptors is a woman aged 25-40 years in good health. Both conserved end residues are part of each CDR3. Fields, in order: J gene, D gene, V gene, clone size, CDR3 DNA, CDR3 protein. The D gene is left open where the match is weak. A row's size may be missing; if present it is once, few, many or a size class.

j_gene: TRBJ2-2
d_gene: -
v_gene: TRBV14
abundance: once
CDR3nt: TGTGCCAGCAGCCGGTTGCGGGGACAGTTAACCGGGGAGCTGTTTTTT
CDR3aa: CASSRLRGQLTGELFF

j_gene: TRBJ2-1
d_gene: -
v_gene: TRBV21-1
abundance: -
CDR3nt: TGTGCCAGCAGCAAAAGGGGGGGACCGAATGAGCAGTTCTTC
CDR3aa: CASSKRGGPNEQFF

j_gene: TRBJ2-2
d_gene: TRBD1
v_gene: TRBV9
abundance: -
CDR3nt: TGTGCCAGCAGCGGGGGATACAGGGGGCTCACCGGGGAGCTGTTTTTT
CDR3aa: CASSGGYRGLTGELFF

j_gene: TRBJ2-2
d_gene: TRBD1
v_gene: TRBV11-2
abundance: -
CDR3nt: TGTGCCAGCAGCAAATTGACAGGGAGAGGCCCCGGGGAGCTGTTTTTT
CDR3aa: CASSKLTGRGPGELFF

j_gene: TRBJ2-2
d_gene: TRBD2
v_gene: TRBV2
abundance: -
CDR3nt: TGTGCCACCTCCGGGCGGGAGCGGTACGGGGAGCTGTTTTTT
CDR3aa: CATSGRERYGELFF

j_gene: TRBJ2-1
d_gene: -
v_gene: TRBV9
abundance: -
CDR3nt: TGTGCCAGCAGCGTAATCGGTAGCAGTAATGAGCAGTTCTTC
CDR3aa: CASSVIGSSNEQFF

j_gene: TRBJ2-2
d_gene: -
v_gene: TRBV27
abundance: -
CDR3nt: TGTGCCAGCAGTTTAGAAGGGAGGGGGACCGGGGAGCTGTTTTTT
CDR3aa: CASSLEGRGTGELFF

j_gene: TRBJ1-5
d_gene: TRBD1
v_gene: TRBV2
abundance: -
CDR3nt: TGTGCCAGCAGAGACTACAGGGGTTGGCAGCCCCAGCATTTT
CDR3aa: CASRDYRGWQPQHF

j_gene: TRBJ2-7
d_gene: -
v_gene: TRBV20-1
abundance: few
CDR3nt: TGCAGTGCTAACTACGAGCAGTACTTC
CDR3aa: CSANYEQYF

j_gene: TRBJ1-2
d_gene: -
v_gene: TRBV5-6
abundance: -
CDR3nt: TGTGCCAGCAGCTTGGGAAGTATTATCTATGGCTACACCTTC
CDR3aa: CASSLGSIIYGYTF

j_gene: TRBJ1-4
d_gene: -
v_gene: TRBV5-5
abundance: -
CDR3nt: TGTGCCAGCAGCAAGCGGGACAACAGTAATGAAAAACTGTTTTTT
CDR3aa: CASSKRDNSNEKLFF

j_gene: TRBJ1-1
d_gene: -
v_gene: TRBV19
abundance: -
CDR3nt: TGTGCCAGTAGTAGGGCAGACTCTACCTTAACAGGCACTGAAGCTTTCTTT
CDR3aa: CASSRADSTLTGTEAFF

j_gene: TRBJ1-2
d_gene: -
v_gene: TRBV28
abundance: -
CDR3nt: TGTGCCAGCACCGAGAGGGGGGCAGGGGGCTACACCTTC
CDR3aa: CASTERGAGGYTF

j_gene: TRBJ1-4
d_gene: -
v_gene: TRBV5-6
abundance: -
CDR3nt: TGTGCCAGCAGCTGGCGACAGCCCGTTAATGAAAAACTGTTTTTT
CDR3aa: CASSWRQPVNEKLFF

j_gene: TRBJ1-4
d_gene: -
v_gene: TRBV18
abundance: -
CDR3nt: TGTGCCAGCTCACCACCGGGCAGAAGTCATGAAAAACTGTTTTTT
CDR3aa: CASSPPGRSHEKLFF

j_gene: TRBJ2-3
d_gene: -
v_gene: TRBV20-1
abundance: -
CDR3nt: TGCAGTGCTAAGGGAGCAGATACGCAGTATTTT
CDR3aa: CSAKGADTQYF

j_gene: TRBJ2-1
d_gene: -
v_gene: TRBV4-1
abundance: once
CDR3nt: TGCGCCAGCAGCCATCCAGCAGGTCTCTCCTACAATGAGCAGTTCTTC
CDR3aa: CASSHPAGLSYNEQFF

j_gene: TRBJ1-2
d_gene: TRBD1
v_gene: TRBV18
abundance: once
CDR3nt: TGTGCCAGCTCACCACTAATAGGGGACAGCAAGTTTTCTAACTATGGCTACACCTTC
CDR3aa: CASSPLIGDSKFSNYGYTF

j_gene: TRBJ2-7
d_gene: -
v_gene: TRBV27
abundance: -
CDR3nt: TGTGCCAGCAGTCCCAGACGGGGGAGCTCCTACGAGCAGTACTTC
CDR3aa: CASSPRRGSSYEQYF

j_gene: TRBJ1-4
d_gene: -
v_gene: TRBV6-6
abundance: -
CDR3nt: TGTGCCAGCAGTGCCCGGGACCGCATGGAGGAAAAACTGTTTTTT
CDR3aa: CASSARDRMEEKLFF

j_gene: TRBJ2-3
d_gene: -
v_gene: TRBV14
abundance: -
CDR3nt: TGTGCCAGCAGCATCCGGTTAGACCCGGTTGGAGATACGCAGTATTTT
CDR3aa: CASSIRLDPVGDTQYF

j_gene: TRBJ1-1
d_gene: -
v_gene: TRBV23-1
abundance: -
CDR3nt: TGCGCCAGCAGTCACCCTCGGGGGACTGAAGCTTTCTTT
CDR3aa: CASSHPRGTEAFF

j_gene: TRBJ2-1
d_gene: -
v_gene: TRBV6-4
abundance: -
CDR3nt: TGTGCCAGCAGTGTCTCATGGGGAGTTGATAATGAGCAGTTCTTC
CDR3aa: CASSVSWGVDNEQFF

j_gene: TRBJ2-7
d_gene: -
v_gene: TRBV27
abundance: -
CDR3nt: TGTGCCAGCAGTTTGAAGTGGTTGGGACCGCCTTCGTCCCCCTACGAGCAGTACTTC
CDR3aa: CASSLKWLGPPSSPYEQYF

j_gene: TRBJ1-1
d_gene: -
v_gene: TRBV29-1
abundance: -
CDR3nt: TGCAGCGTTGGAACAGGTAACACTGAAGCTTTCTTT
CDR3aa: CSVGTGNTEAFF

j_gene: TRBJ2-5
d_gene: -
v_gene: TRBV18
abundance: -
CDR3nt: TGTGCCAGCTCACCACTGTATGAGACCCAGTACTTC
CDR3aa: CASSPLYETQYF

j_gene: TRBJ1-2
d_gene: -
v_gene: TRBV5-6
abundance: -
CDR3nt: TGTGCCAGCAGCTTGGTAGGGGGACGGCACCAAGCTAACTATGGCTACACCTTC
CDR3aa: CASSLVGGRHQANYGYTF

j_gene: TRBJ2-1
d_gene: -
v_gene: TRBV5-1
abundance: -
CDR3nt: TGCGCCAGCAGCCTGTTACTGACTAGCTACAATGAGCAGTTCTTC
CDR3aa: CASSLLLTSYNEQFF

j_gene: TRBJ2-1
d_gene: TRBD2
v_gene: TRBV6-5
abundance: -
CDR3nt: TGTGCCAGCAGTTACGGACTAGCGGGTCATAATGAGCAGTTCTTC
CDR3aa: CASSYGLAGHNEQFF

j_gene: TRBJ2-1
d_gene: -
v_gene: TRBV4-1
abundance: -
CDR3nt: TGCGCCAGCAGCCAAGCCCCGGACAGTAGCTCCTACAATGAGCAGTTCTTC
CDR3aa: CASSQAPDSSSYNEQFF

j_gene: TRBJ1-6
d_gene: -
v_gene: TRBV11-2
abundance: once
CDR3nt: TGTGCCAGCAGCTCCCACGGAGGGGATTCACCCCTCCACTTT
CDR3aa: CASSSHGGDSPLHF

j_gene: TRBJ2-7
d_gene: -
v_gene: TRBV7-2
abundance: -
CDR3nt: TGTGCCAGCAGCCGTATCAAGGGGTACTACGAGCAGTACTTC
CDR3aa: CASSRIKGYYEQYF

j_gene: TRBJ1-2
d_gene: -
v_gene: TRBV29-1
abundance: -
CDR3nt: TGCAGCGTCGAGACAGGAGCTGGCTACACCTTC
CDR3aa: CSVETGAGYTF

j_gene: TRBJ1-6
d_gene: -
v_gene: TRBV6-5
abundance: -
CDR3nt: TGTGCCAGCAGTTACTCCACCTTCGGGGGTTCACCCCTCCACTTT
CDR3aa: CASSYSTFGGSPLHF

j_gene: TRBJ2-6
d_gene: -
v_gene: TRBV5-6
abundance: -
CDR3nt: TGTGCCAGCAGCTTGCGGGGACCTGGGGCCAACGTCCTGACTTTC
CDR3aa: CASSLRGPGANVLTF

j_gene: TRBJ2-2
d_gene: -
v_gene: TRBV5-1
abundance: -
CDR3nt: TGCGCCAGCAGCTTGGACCCGAACACCGGGGAGCTGTTTTTT
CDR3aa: CASSLDPNTGELFF

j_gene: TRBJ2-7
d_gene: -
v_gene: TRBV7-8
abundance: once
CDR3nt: TGTGCCAGCAGCCCGAACTCCTACGAGCAGTACTTC
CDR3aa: CASSPNSYEQYF

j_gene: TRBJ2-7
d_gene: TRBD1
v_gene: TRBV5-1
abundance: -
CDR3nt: TGCGCCAGCAGCCGGGACAGCTACGAGCAGTACTTC
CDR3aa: CASSRDSYEQYF

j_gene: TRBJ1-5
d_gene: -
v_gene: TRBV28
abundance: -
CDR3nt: TGTGCCAGCAGCCGCAACAGGTATCAGCCCCAGCATTTT
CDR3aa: CASSRNRYQPQHF

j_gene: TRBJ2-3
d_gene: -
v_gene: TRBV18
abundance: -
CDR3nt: TGTGCCAGCTCACCACCACCAGGGACGCAGTATTTT
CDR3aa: CASSPPPGTQYF

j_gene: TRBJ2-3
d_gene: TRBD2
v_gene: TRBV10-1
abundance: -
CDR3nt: TGCGCCAGCAGTGAGTCGGGCATGAGCGGGAGGGCCATAGATACGCAGTATTTT
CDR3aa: CASSESGMSGRAIDTQYF

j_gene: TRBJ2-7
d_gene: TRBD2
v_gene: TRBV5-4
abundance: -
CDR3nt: TGTGCCAGCAGCTTGTATACTAGCGGAACCTACGAGCAGTACTTC
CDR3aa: CASSLYTSGTYEQYF

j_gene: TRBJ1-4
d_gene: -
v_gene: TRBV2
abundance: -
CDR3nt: TGTGCCAGCAGTGACTCGCAATGGGGTGGGACAACTAATGAAAAACTGTTTTTT
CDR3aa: CASSDSQWGGTTNEKLFF